These 27 T cell receptor beta chains came from one sample sequenced in a study of blood T cell repertoires in COVID-19. Sequencing was performed with immunoSEQ multiplex PCR; in TCRdb, only in-frame clones are kept and a portion is missing. Of approximately 250,000 clones in the sample, 75% to 90% were seen once. The sequenced sample consisted of PBMCs or T cells enriched from blood (not recorded which). All receptors come from a woman in her thirties or forties who had been exposed to COVID-19.

Worth noting for this clone: Other nucleotide sequences from this sample produce the same CDR3. The gene calls are TRBV18 and TRBJ1-3; possible D gene TRBD1, 5 bases. Trimming left V 2 bases short and J 2 bases short, with 7 bases between. This CDR3 region has 14 residues. The germline V gene encodes CDR1 KGHSH and CDR2 LQKENI. The CDR3 here is CASSPGGTGNTIYF. CDR3 nucleotide sequence: TGTGCCAGCTCACCAGGGGGGACTGGAAACACCATATATTTT.

This clone was seen only a few times. The CDR3 spells CSAEATIYGYTF. In nucleotides, the CDR3 is TGCAGCGCTGAGGCCACAATCTATGGCTACACCTTC. The rearrangement uses TRBV29-1 and TRBJ1-2; D gene uncertain. The CDR3 is 12 amino acids. Germline V lookup: CDR1 SQVTM, CDR2 ANQGSEA. V was trimmed by 7 bases and J by 4 bases, leaving 13 bases between them.

V usage is TRBV28 and J usage is TRBJ1-5; D is undetermined. Germline V lookup: CDR1 MDHEN, CDR2 SYDVKM. The V end lost 5 bases, the J end lost 7 bases, and 12 bases lay between the germline ends. The CDR3 is 13 residues long. CDR3 in DNA: TGTGCCAGCAGTGTAACGGGAGGACAGCCCCAGCATTTT. This encodes CASSVTGGQPQHF.

The chain uses TRBV28 and TRBJ2-1; D ambiguous. This CDR3 has 16 residues. V was clipped by 6 bases and J by 0 bases, with 15 bases between them. Germline values: CDR1 MDHEN, CDR2 SYDVKM. This CDR3 is CASSPSTASSYNEQFF. CDR3 bases: TGTGCCAGCAGCCCCTCAACTGCGAGCTCCTACAATGAGCAGTTCTTC.

V usage is TRBV5-1 and J usage is TRBJ2-7, with 8 nucleotides matching TRBD2. Germline V gene lookup returns CDR1 SGHRS and CDR2 YFSETQ. J lost 5 bases, V lost 4 bases, and 8 bases had no gene match. The CDR3 covers 14 residues. CDR3 loop: CASSPQTSVNEQYF. DNA of the CDR3: TGCGCCAGCAGCCCTCAGACTAGCGTAAACGAGCAGTACTTC.

The chain couples TRBV18 to TRBJ1-3; TRBD1 is a possible D gene (6 bases). The CDR3 runs to 16 residues. Germline lookup yields CDR1 KGHSH and CDR2 LQKENI. Between the trimmed V and J ends, which lost 6 bases and 0 bases, there was a span of 15 bases. CDR3 sequence reads: CASSGRTGYSGNTIYF. The CDR3 DNA reads as TGTGCCAGCTCGGGCCGAACAGGGTACTCTGGAAACACCATATATTTT.

This chain connects TRBV4-3 to TRBJ1-4, with 10 bases aligning to TRBD1. This CDR3 is 15 amino acids long. J gave up 4 bases and V 4 bases, and 3 bases lay outside the gene matches. Per germline, CDR1 LGHNA and CDR2 YSLEER. The CDR3 DNA is TGCGCCAGCAGCCTCGGGACAGGGGTTAATGAAAAACTGTTTTTT. This encodes CASSLGTGVNEKLFF.

CDR3 sequence reads: CASSLYVVGSHQETQYF. For the CDR3, the DNA is TGTGCCAGCAGCCTGTACGTAGTTGGGAGCCACCAAGAGACCCAGTACTTC. J is TRBJ2-5 and V is TRBV5-8; TRBD2 might be the D (5 bases). This CDR3 contains 17 residues. Germline V gene sequence: CDR1 SGHTS, CDR2 YDEGEE. Trimming removed 4 bases from V and 0 bases from J, with 19 bases in between.

This chain links TRBV7-9 with TRBJ1-2; D is uncertain. V lost 5 bases and J lost 3, with 25 bases in between. Germline values: CDR1 SEHNR, CDR2 FQNEAQ (reference sequence). The CDR3 runs 18 residues. Here the CDR3 reads CASSLHLIGPTRDYGYTF. The CDR3 region has the DNA TGTGCCAGCAGCCTCCATCTCATTGGGCCAACGAGAGACTATGGCTACACCTTC.

This chain links TRBV18 with TRBJ2-7, with 9 bases matching TRBD2. The CDR3 extends over 12 amino acids. Germline V lookup: CDR1 KGHSH, CDR2 LQKENI. The CDR3 sequence: CASSPGGGGQHV. DNA of the CDR3: TGTGCCAGCTCACCAGGCGGGGGGGGGCAACACGTC.

V and J are TRBV5-6 and TRBJ2-7; D remains ambiguous. There are 14 residues in the CDR3. Trimming took 0 bases from V and 3 from J, leaving 10 bases between them. The V gene's germline CDR1 is SGHDT and CDR2 YYEEEE. The CDR3 sequence is CASSLAGTHYEQYV. In DNA form, the CDR3 reads TGTGCCAGCAGCTTGGCAGGCACCCACTACGAGCAGTACGTC.

V gene TRBV27 combines with J gene TRBJ1-4; 11 bases agree with TRBD1. The trim removed 6 bases at V and 4 bases at J, leaving 7 bases unmatched. The CDR3 has 16 residues. Germline CDR1 and CDR2: MNHEY and SMNVEV (reference sequence). The CDR3 sequence is CASRNGQGANNEKLFF. DNA for the CDR3: TGTGCCAGCAGAAATGGACAGGGGGCTAATAATGAAAAACTGTTTTTT.

The chain uses TRBV6-5 and TRBJ1-1; D remains unclear. Germline CDR1 is MNHEY and CDR2 is SVGAGI. The CDR3 consists of 12 residues. V lost 2 bases and J 1 base, leaving 2 bases between the germline ends. The CDR3 sequence: CASSYRNTEAFF. For the CDR3, the DNA is TGTGCCAGCAGTTACCGGAACACTGAAGCTTTCTTT.

The V gene is TRBV10-3, the J gene TRBJ1-5; a possible D gene is TRBD1 (6 bases). V was cut by 4 bases and J by 0 bases, with 10 bases left in between. Germline-derived CDR1 and CDR2 are ENHRY and SYGVKD. The CDR3 runs to 15 residues. The CDR3 sequence is CAISGVDSSNQPQHF. The CDR3 DNA follows: TGTGCCATCAGTGGAGTGGACAGTAGCAATCAGCCCCAGCATTTT.

J is TRBJ1-1 and V is TRBV5-1; D not resolved. This CDR3 comprises 13 residues. Germline V CDR1 and CDR2: SGHRS, YFSETQ. Deletions cut 0 bases from V and 8 bases from J, with 11 bases between. CDR3 protein: CASSLATPGEAFF. In DNA form, the CDR3 reads TGCGCCAGCAGCTTGGCCACACCGGGGGAAGCTTTCTTT.

V is TRBV4-2 and J is TRBJ1-2, with D uncertain. The CDR3 contains 17 residues. Trimming removed 3 bases at V and 0 bases at J, with 17 bases between. CDR1 LGHNA and CDR2 YNFKEQ come from the germline V gene. The chain's CDR3 is CASSHLLRGEANYGYTF. For the CDR3, the DNA is TGTGCCAGCAGCCACCTACTCCGGGGAGAAGCTAACTATGGCTACACCTTC.

V and J are TRBV7-9 and TRBJ2-1, with D possibly being TRBD2 (5 bases). V was shortened by 0 bases and J by 8 bases, with 8 bases between the two germline ends. The CDR3 has 13 amino acids. CDR1 SEHNR and CDR2 FQNEAQ come from the germline V gene (reference sequence). The CDR3 protein is CASSLAFGDEQFF. In DNA, the CDR3 is TGTGCCAGCAGCTTAGCCTTCGGGGATGAGCAGTTCTTC.

The chain uses TRBV6-5 and TRBJ2-2; 7 bases fit TRBD1. V shed 8 bases, J shed 1 base, and the junction held 1 base outside the gene matches. The CDR3 is 13 residues long. Germline CDR1 reads MNHEY; CDR2 reads SVGAGI. For the CDR3, the DNA is TGTGCCAGCCGGACAGGGAACACCGGGGAGCTGTTTTTT. Its protein is CASRTGNTGELFF.

This chain joins TRBV11-3 and TRBJ2-6; 9 positions match TRBD1. The ends lost 4 bases at V and 4 bases at J; junction bases unmatched: 5. The germline CDR1 and CDR2 sequences are SGHNT and YENEEA. The CDR3 covers 16 residues. DNA for the CDR3: TGTGCCAGCAGCTCACAGGGGGCGTCCGGGGCCAACGTCCTGACTTTC. Translation gives CASSSQGASGANVLTF. Drawing the rest from reference TRBV11-3 and TRBJ2-6, the complete variable domain is EAGVVQSPRYKIIEKKQPVAFWCNPISGHNTLYWYLQNLGQGPELLIRYENEEAVDDSQLPKDRFSAERLKGVDSTLKIQPAELGDSAVYLCASSSQGASGANVLTFGAGSRLTVL.

The chain links TRBV28 to TRBJ2-4, with TRBD1 matching over 7 bases. The CDR3 sequence is 12 residues long. Germline lookup yields CDR1 MDHEN and CDR2 SYDVKM. The V segment lost 5 bases and the J segment 15 bases; nucleotides outside the gene matches: 10. This CDR3 reads CASSIGTDGSYF. CDR3 DNA sequence: TGTGCCAGCAGTATAGGGACAGATGGATCGTACTTC. Full variable domain (missing parts from reference TRBV28 and TRBJ2-4): DVKVTQSSRYLVKRTGEKVFLECVQDMDHENMFWYRQDPGLGLRLIYFSYDVKMKEKGDIPEGYSVSREKKERFSLILESASTNQTSMYLCASSIGTDGSYFGAGTRLSVL.

V usage is TRBV15 and J usage is TRBJ1-2; no clear D gene. V was cut by 1 base and J by 5 bases, with 14 bases left in between. CDR1 and CDR2 (germline): LNHNV, YYDKDF (reference sequence). This CDR3 region has 15 residues. The CDR3 nucleotides are TGTGCCACCAGCAGAGGAGAGGGTTTTTTGTATGGCTACACCTTC. Translated: CATSRGEGFLYGYTF.

This sequence joins TRBV5-4 and TRBJ2-2; D unclear. This CDR3 has 16 residues. The V gene lost 4 bases and the J gene lost 2 bases, with 15 bases spanning the gap. Per the germline V gene, CDR1 is SGHNT and CDR2 is YYREEE (reference sequence). DNA of the CDR3: TGTGCCAGCAGCCTATCTGGCAGGCGTAACACCGGGGAGCTGTTTTTT. Translating it yields CASSLSGRRNTGELFF.

This chain uses TRBV2 with TRBJ2-7; D call uncertain. The CDR3 length is 15 residues. Germline loops: CDR1 SNHLY, CDR2 FYNNEI. Between the trimmed V and J ends, which lost 3 bases and 0 bases, there was a span of 12 bases. DNA for the CDR3: TGTGCCAGCAGTGAGTCAGGCCCTAACTCCTACGAGCAGTACTTC. Amino acid sequence: CASSESGPNSYEQYF.

The J gene is TRBJ1-2, the V gene TRBV28, with a weak D call TRBD1 (5 bases). The V end lost 5 bases, the J end lost 3 bases, and 19 bases lay between the germline ends. This CDR3 spans 16 amino acids. The germline CDR1 and CDR2 sequences are MDHEN and SYDVKM. Here the CDR3 DNA reads TGTGCCAGCAGTGCCGATCCAGCGGGACTATACTATGGCTACACCTTC. This codes for CASSADPAGLYYGYTF.

V is TRBV30 and J is TRBJ2-7, with 7 bases identical to TRBD1. CDR1 and CDR2 from the germline V gene are GTSNPN and SVGIG (reference sequence). Unmatched junction bases numbered 5, after V lost 5 bases and J lost 1 base. This CDR3 region has 13 residues. The CDR3 loop reads CAWVKGQSYEQYF. In nucleotides, the CDR3 is TGTGCCTGGGTAAAGGGACAGTCCTACGAGCAGTACTTC.

This sequence joins TRBV6-5 and TRBJ2-2; the D gene is possibly TRBD1 (5 bases). CDR1 is MNHEY and CDR2 is SVGAGI in the germline V gene. This CDR3 comprises 15 residues. In nucleotides, the CDR3 is TGTGCAAGTCGTTCGCTATCAGGGTACACCGGGGAGCTGTTTTTT. As protein: CASRSLSGYTGELFF.

The CDR3 loop reads CASSQELDLTDTQYF. The DNA of the CDR3 is TGCGCCAGCAGCCAAGAACTAGACCTAACAGATACGCAGTATTTT. The chain is built from TRBV4-1 and TRBJ2-3; D perhaps matches TRBD2 (5 bases). V lost 0 bases to trimming and J lost 3 bases, with 10 bases between them. In germline, CDR1 is MGHRA, CDR2 YSYEKL. CDR3 size: 15 residues.